A single sample is the source of the 25 T cell receptor beta chains below, sequenced in a study of low-dose radiotherapy and immunotherapy resistance in tumors. This sample's time point: after trial treatment. The treatment denotes: LDRT plus nivolumab, ipilimumab, low-dose cyclophosphamide and aspirin (RACIN trial). TCR amplification involved about 20 PCR cycles with a constant-region primer and V-primer adapter. TCRdb called the reads again in MiXCR, with one record for every CDR3 protein. The sample records some 52,000 distinct CDR3 sequences, approximately 33% being singletons. The specimen comprised PBMCs, sampled after low-dose radiotherapy plus immunotherapy. These TCRs come from a male donor with rectosigmoid adenocarcinoma.

In this sample, this clonotype turned up many times. This rearrangement joins TRBV12-3 or TRBV12-4 to TRBJ2-3; either TRBD1 or TRBD2 may fit D (7 bases each). The CDR3 sequence is 16 residues long. Trimming took off 5 bases at V and 6 bases at J, with 21 bases between the two ends. The CDR3 loop is CASSVGGDSGADTQYF. The CDR3 DNA is TGTGCCAGCAGTGTGGGAGGGGACAGTGGCGCCGATACGCAGTATTTT.

Ten or more counts support this clonotype. This sequence joins TRBV9 and TRBJ2-3; D unresolved. V lost 4 bases and J lost 0, with 12 bases in between. Per the germline V gene, CDR1 is SGDLS and CDR2 is YYNGEE. The CDR3 is 15 residues long. The CDR3 DNA is TGTGCCAGCAGCTCTAACATCCTTAGCACAGATACGCAGTATTTT. It encodes CASSSNILSTDTQYF.

This clonotype was detected ten times or more. V and J are TRBV6-2 or TRBV6-3 and TRBJ2-7; possibly TRBD1 for D (5 bases). The length of the CDR3 is 14 residues. V was shortened by 7 bases and J by 2 bases, with 15 bases between the two germline ends. In germline, CDR1 is MNHEY, CDR2 SVGEGT. CDR3 residues: CASKLRRATYEQYF. In DNA, the CDR3 is TGTGCCAGCAAACTTCGCAGGGCGACCTACGAGCAGTACTTC.

This clonotype came up many times. The J gene is TRBJ2-1, the V gene TRBV12-5; D is ambiguous. The germline V gene has CDR1 LGHNT and CDR2 FRNRAP. The V and J ends lost 0 bases and 14 bases respectively, with 8 bases between them. This CDR3 comprises 11 residues. The chain's CDR3 is CASGLVATKFF. In DNA, the CDR3 is TGTGCTAGTGGTTTGGTGGCGACCAAGTTCTTC. Full variable domain (missing parts from reference TRBV12-5 and TRBJ2-1): DARVTQTPRHKVTEMGQEVTMRCQPILGHNTVFWYRQTMMQGLELLAYFRNRAPLDDSGMPKDRFSAEMPDATLATLKIQPSEPRDSAVYFCASGLVATKFFGPGTRLTVL.

Concerning this clonotype: This clone may be a read error of a much larger clone one base away. J is TRBJ2-5 and V is TRBV12-3 or TRBV12-4; D unclear. This CDR3 comprises 15 residues. The ends were cut back, 5 bases at V and 4 bases at J, with 17 bases in the middle. The CDR3 coding sequence is TGTGCCAGCAGTGACGTTGGGGATAAAAGAGAGACCCAGTACTTC. It translates to CASSDVGDKRETQYF.

There are many counts of this clonotype. The rearrangement joins TRBV27 to TRBJ1-6; D remains unclear. The CDR3 covers 13 residues. The ends were cut back, 1 base at V and 10 bases at J, with 8 bases in the middle. Germline CDR1 MNHEY, CDR2 SMNVEV (reference sequence). The CDR3 loop is CASSLFPGSPLHF. The CDR3 coding sequence is TGTGCCAGCAGTTTATTCCCTGGATCACCCCTCCACTTT.

There are many counts of this clonotype. J is TRBJ2-2 and V is TRBV4-3; 10 nucleotides match TRBD2. V dropped 1 base and J dropped 2; count of bases not matched to a gene: 1. The CDR3 sequence is 16 residues long. Germline V gene data show CDR1 as LGHNA and CDR2 as YSLEER. This CDR3 is CASSQGTSGNTGELFF. CDR3 nucleotides: TGCGCCAGCAGCCAAGGGACTAGCGGTAACACCGGGGAGCTGTTTTTT.

This clonotype was found many times. The chain's CDR3 is CSVWMEQGIVTNEKLFF. The CDR3 nucleotides are TGCAGCGTTTGGATGGAACAGGGGATAGTAACTAATGAAAAACTGTTTTTT. The chain carries TRBV29-1 and TRBJ1-4; 7 bases align to TRBD1. The CDR3 is 17 residues long. J gave up 1 base and V 5 bases, and 13 bases lay outside the gene matches. Per the germline V gene, CDR1 is SQVTM and CDR2 is ANQGSEA. Combining the CDR3 with reference TRBV29-1 and TRBJ1-4 gives the whole variable domain SAVISQKPSRDICQRGTSLTIQCQVDSQVTMMFWYRQQPGQSLTLIATANQGSEATYESGFVIDKFPISRPNLTFSTLTVSNMSPEDSSIYLCSVWMEQGIVTNEKLFFGSGTQLSVL.

This clonotype appeared a single time. The chain is built from TRBV27 and TRBJ2-1; TRBD2 matches 9 bases. V lost 3 bases to trimming and J lost 8 bases; unmatched junction nucleotides: 8. This CDR3 has 15 amino acids. Germline V gives CDR1 MNHEY, CDR2 SMNVEV (reference sequence). Here the CDR3 DNA reads TGTGCCAGCAGTTTTCGGCTAGCGGGATTGGATGAGCAGTTCTTC. It specifies CASSFRLAGLDEQFF.

The CDR3 DNA reads TGTGCCAGCAGTTTCGAAATTAGGGGGTCCGGGGAGCTGTTTTTT. Translation gives CASSFEIRGSGELFF. The chain links TRBV27 to TRBJ2-2, with D perhaps matching TRBD1 (6 bases). CDR1 and CDR2 from the germline V gene are MNHEY and SMNVEV (reference sequence). Trimming stripped 3 bases from V and 6 bases from J, with 14 bases between. This CDR3 region has 15 residues.

This clonotype was counted a few times. The chain recombines TRBV11-3 with TRBJ2-2; TRBD1 agrees at 9 bases. V lost 4 bases, J lost 7 bases, and 7 bases stayed unmatched. This CDR3 contains 15 residues. Germline assignment: CDR1 SGHNT and CDR2 YENEEA. The CDR3 DNA follows: TGTGCCAGCAGCTCCACGACAGGGGGGATCGGGGAGCTGTTTTTT. It translates to CASSSTTGGIGELFF.

This clonotype came up many times. This chain joins TRBV25-1 and TRBJ1-4; 7 bases align to TRBD1. Looked up from germline, CDR1 is MGHDK and CDR2 is SYGVNS. V was pared by 4 bases and J by 8 bases, with 7 bases of the junction left unmatched. CDR3 length: 14 amino acids. DNA of the CDR3: TGTGCCAGCAGTGTTACAGGGGATGCGGAAAAACTGTTTTTT. Its translation is CASSVTGDAEKLFF.

The J gene is TRBJ1-1, the V gene TRBV28; D uncertain. The V gene lost 2 bases and the J gene lost 4 bases, with 11 bases spanning the gap. CDR3 size: 14 residues. Germline values: CDR1 MDHEN, CDR2 SYDVKM. CDR3 sequence (DNA): TGTGCCAGCAGTTTACCGGGAAGGCGCACTGAAGCTTTCTTT. It is translated as CASSLPGRRTEAFF.

In its sample, this clonotype was seen once. A read error likely explains this, since a far larger clone differs by one base. CDR3 DNA: TGTGCCAGCACCGCCGGGACAGACAATGAGCAGTTCTTC. It encodes CASTAGTDNEQFF. The genes are TRBV7-9 and TRBJ2-1; 7 nucleotides line up with TRBD1. CDR1 SEHNR and CDR2 FQNEAQ come from the germline V gene (reference sequence). J lost 5 bases, V lost 7 bases, and 5 bases had no gene match. This CDR3 has 13 residues.

This clonotype was counted at least ten times. This chain connects TRBV28 to TRBJ1-6, with unresolved D. V was trimmed by 2 bases and J by 5 bases, leaving 7 bases between them. Germline CDR1 MDHEN, CDR2 SYDVKM. The CDR3 length is 14 residues. The CDR3 bases are TGTGCCAGCAGTTTACCGGGGAATAATTCACCCCTCCACTTT. This codes for CASSLPGNNSPLHF.

The V call is TRBV10-3, the J call TRBJ1-5; D is unresolved. Germline CDR1 is ENHRY and CDR2 is SYGVKD. CDR3 length: 13 amino acids. V was shortened by 2 bases and J by 5 bases, with 7 bases between the two germline ends. CDR3 DNA sequence: TGTGCCATCAGTGAGGGGCGGGATCAGCCCCAGCATTTT. Protein sequence: CAISEGRDQPQHF.

V and J are TRBV9 and TRBJ2-1; TRBD1 agrees at 7 bases. The CDR3 runs to 15 residues. V lost 4 bases to trimming and J lost 2 bases; unmatched junction nucleotides: 6. Germline values: CDR1 SGDLS, CDR2 YYNGEE. The CDR3 nucleotides are TGTGCCAGCAGCTTCGGGACAGTGACCTACAATGAGCAGTTCTTC. This translates into CASSFGTVTYNEQFF.

The CDR3 DNA reads TGTGCCAGCAGTAACGCCGACTCGGTGATTGGTGGCTACACCTTC. It specifies CASSNADSVIGGYTF. The chain carries TRBV6-2 or TRBV6-3 and TRBJ1-2; D gene ambiguous. Germline V gene lookup returns CDR1 MNHEY and CDR2 SVGEGT. Between the trimmed V and J ends, which lost 5 bases and 7 bases, there was a span of 20 bases. The length of the CDR3 is 15 residues.

The chain is built from TRBV12-3 or TRBV12-4 and TRBJ2-3; maybe TRBD1 (6 bases). The V end lost 2 bases, the J end lost 8 bases, and 11 bases lay between the germline ends. This CDR3 has 13 amino acids. The CDR3 region is CASSLPQGSTQYF. In nucleotides, the CDR3 is TGTGCCAGCAGTTTACCCCAGGGGTCTACGCAGTATTTT.

This chain uses TRBV25-1 with TRBJ2-7, with 10 positions matching TRBD2. There are 17 residues in the CDR3. Germline CDR1 MGHDK, CDR2 SYGVNS. The trim removed 4 bases at V and 3 bases at J, leaving 12 bases unmatched. The CDR3 DNA is TGTGCCAGCAGTGGAGGACTAGCGGACACAAACAACTACGAGCAGTACTTC. Residues: CASSGGLADTNNYEQYF.

The J gene is TRBJ2-1, the V gene TRBV11-1; TRBD2 aligns across 8 bases. The CDR3 totals 15 residues. The germline CDR1 and CDR2 sequences are SGHAT and FQDESV (reference sequence). V was pared by 2 bases and J by 7 bases, with 7 bases of the junction left unmatched. The CDR3 loop is CASSLIREGRNEQFF. The CDR3 DNA is TGTGCCAGCAGCTTAATTCGGGAGGGCCGGAATGAGCAGTTCTTC.

This clonotype was picked up many times. The V gene is TRBV11-2, the J gene TRBJ1-2, with D maybe TRBD1 (5 bases). CDR3 length: 15 residues. The V end was cut by 4 bases, the J end by 8 bases, with 20 bases between. Germline assignment: CDR1 SGHAT and CDR2 FQNNGV. DNA of the CDR3: TGTGCCAGCAGCTCCCTTATTAAGGGGCCGGGAGGCTACACCTTC. Translating gives CASSSLIKGPGGYTF.

This clonotype was picked up many times. This chain joins TRBV6-6 and TRBJ2-7; tentative D call: TRBD1 (6 bases). Trimming took off 0 bases at V and 3 bases at J, with 12 bases between the two ends. The CDR3 consists of 15 residues. The germline CDR1 and CDR2 sequences are MNHNY and SVGAGI (reference sequence). The CDR3 reads CASSYSAGTSYEQYF. As DNA, the CDR3 is TGTGCCAGCAGTTACTCGGCAGGGACAAGCTACGAGCAGTACTTC.

The rearrangement uses TRBV5-1 and TRBJ2-3, with TRBD2 identical over 9 bases. CDR1 is SGHRS and CDR2 is YFSETQ in the germline V gene. This CDR3 spans 15 amino acids. The trim removed 3 bases at V and 3 bases at J, leaving 5 bases unmatched. The CDR3 sequence is CASSYDSGSTDTQYF. The CDR3 region has the DNA TGCGCCAGCAGCTACGATAGCGGGAGTACAGATACGCAGTATTTT. The full variable domain, completed using reference TRBV5-1 and TRBJ2-3, is KAGVTQTPRYLIKTRGQQVTLSCSPISGHRSVSWYQQTPGQGLQFLFEYFSETQRNKGNFPGRFSGRQFSNSRSEMNVSTLELGDSALYLCASSYDSGSTDTQYFGPGTRLTVL.

Details on this clonotype: A far larger clone is one base from this, pointing to a likely read error. The chain carries TRBV4-1 and TRBJ2-7; 7 bases are shared with TRBD2. V shed 4 bases, J shed 7 bases, and the junction held 7 bases outside the gene matches. This CDR3 region has 13 residues. Germline V gene sequence: CDR1 MGHRA, CDR2 YSYEKL. CDR3 in DNA: TGCGCCAGCAGCCCGCTGGGGGGGGATGAGCAGTACTTC. This translates into CASSPLGGDEQYF.